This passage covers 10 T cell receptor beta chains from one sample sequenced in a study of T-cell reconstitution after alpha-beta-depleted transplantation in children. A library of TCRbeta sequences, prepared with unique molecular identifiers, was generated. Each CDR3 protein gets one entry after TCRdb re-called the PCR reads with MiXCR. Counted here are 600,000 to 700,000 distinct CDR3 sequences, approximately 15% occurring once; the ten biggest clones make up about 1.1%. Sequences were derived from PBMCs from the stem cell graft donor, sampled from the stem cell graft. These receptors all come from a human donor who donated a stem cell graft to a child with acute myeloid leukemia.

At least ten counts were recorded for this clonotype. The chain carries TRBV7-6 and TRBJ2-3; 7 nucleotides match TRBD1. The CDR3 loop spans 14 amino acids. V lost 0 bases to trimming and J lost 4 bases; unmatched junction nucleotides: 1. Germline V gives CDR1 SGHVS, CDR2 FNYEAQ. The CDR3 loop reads CASSLAQGADTQYF. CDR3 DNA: TGTGCCAGCAGCTTAGCCCAGGGGGCAGATACGCAGTATTTT.

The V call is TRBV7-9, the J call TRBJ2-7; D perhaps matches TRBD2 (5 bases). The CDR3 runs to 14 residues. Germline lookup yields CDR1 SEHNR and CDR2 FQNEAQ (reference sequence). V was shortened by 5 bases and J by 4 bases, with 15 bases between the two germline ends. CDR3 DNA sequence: TGTGCCAGCAGCCGCGGTGAGGGCCCTTACGAGCAGTACGTC. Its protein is CASSRGEGPYEQYV.

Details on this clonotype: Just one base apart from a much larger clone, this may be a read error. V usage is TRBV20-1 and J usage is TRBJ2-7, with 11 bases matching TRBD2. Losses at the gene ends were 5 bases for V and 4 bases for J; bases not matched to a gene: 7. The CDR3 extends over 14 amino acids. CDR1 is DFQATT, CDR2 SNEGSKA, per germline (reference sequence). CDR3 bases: TGCAGTGCTTTGACTAGCGGGGATTTTTACGAGCAGTACTTC. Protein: CSALTSGDFYEQYF.

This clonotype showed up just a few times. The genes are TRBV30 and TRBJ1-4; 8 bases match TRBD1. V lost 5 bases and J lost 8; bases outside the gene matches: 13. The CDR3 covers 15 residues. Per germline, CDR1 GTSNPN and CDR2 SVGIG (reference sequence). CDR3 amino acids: CAWVTTTGEGEKLFF. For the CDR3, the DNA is TGTGCCTGGGTAACAACGACAGGGGAGGGGGAAAAACTGTTTTTT.

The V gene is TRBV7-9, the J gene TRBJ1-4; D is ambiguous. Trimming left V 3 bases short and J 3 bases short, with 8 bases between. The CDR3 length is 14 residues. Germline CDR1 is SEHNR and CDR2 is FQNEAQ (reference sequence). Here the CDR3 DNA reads TGTGCCAGCAGCTTGCCCGGCTCTAATGAAAAACTGTTTTTT. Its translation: CASSLPGSNEKLFF.

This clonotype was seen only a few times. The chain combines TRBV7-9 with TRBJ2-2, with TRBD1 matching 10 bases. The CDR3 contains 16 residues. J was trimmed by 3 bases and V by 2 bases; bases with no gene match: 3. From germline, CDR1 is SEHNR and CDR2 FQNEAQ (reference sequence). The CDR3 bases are TGTGCCAGCAGCTTACGGGACAGGGGTGACACCGGGGAGCTGTTTTTT. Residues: CASSLRDRGDTGELFF. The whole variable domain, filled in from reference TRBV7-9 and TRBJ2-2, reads DTGVSQNPRHKITKRGQNVTFRCDPISEHNRLYWYRQTLGQGPEFLTYFQNEAQLEKSRLLSDRFSAERPKGSFSTLEIQRTEQGDSAMYLCASSLRDRGDTGELFFGEGSRLTVL.

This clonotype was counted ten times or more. CDR3 amino acids: CSARALASGAYEQYF. CDR3 nucleotides: TGCAGTGCTAGGGCGCTGGCTAGCGGGGCTTACGAGCAGTACTTC. This chain joins TRBV20-1 and TRBJ2-7, with 9 bases that match TRBD2. The J segment lost 4 bases and the V segment lost 3 bases, leaving 10 bases of the junction unmatched. The germline V gene has CDR1 DFQATT and CDR2 SNEGSKA (reference sequence). CDR3 length: 15 residues.

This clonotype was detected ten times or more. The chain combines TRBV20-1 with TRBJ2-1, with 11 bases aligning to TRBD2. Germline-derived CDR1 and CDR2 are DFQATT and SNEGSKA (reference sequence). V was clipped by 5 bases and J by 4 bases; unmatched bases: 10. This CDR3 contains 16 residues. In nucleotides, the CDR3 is TGCAGTGCTCCTGACACCGGGACTAGCGGTTACAATGAGCAGTTCTTC. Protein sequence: CSAPDTGTSGYNEQFF.

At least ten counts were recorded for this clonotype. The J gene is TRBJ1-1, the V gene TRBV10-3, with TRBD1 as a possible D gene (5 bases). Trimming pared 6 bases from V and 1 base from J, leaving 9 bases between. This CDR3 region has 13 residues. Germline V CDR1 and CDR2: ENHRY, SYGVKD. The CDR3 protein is CAIRGGENTEAFF. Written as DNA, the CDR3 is TGTGCCATCAGGGGAGGGGAGAACACTGAAGCTTTCTTT.

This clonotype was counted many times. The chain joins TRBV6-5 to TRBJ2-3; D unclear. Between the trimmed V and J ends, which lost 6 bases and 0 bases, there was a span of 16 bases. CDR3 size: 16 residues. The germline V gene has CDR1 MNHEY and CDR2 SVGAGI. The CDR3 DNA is TGTGCCAGCAGCTCCTCGGCTTTGGCTAGCACAGATACGCAGTATTTT. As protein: CASSSSALASTDTQYF.